What follows are 31 T cell receptor beta chains derived from one specimen sequenced in a study of T cells in Graves' hyperthyroidism and ophthalmopathy. It was RNA transcripts that yielded the amplified TCR beta CDR3 regions. The HTBI set primed first-round TCR CDR3 RT-PCR. TCRdb re-analysed the multiplex PCR reads in MiXCR, keeping a single row per CDR3 protein. Of roughly 380,000 distinct CDR3 sequences listed, roughly 13% were seen once; the top ten hold 5.3%. Specimen: blood. The receptors come from a woman aged 18 to 35 with Graves' hyperthyroidism.

This clonotype appeared a few times. The J gene is TRBJ1-3, the V gene TRBV6-1; perhaps TRBD1 as D (5 bases). V shed 8 bases and J shed 1 base, with 18 bases lying between them. This CDR3 is built from 16 residues. CDR1 MNHNS and CDR2 SASEGT come from the germline V gene. The CDR3 spells CASRDPERGSGNTIYF. For the CDR3, the DNA is TGTGCCAGCCGGGACCCCGAAAGAGGTTCTGGAAACACCATATATTTT.

This clonotype was recorded many times. The chain uses TRBV12-3 or TRBV12-4 and TRBJ2-1, with 9 bases matching TRBD1. The CDR3 totals 16 residues. With V trimmed by 4 bases and J by 6 bases, 10 bases remained unmatched. The chain's CDR3 is CASSWGRDRAVNEQFF. The CDR3 DNA sequence: TGTGCCAGCAGTTGGGGCCGGGACAGGGCGGTCAATGAGCAGTTCTTC.

In this sample, this clonotype turned up a few times. The V call is TRBV5-1, the J call TRBJ1-2; 7 bases line up with TRBD1. The CDR3 runs 14 residues. Germline CDR1 is SGHRS and CDR2 is YFSETQ. V lost 5 bases to trimming and J lost 3 bases; unmatched junction nucleotides: 7. CDR3 protein: CASSLQGEDYGYTF. DNA of the CDR3: TGCGCCAGCAGTCTTCAGGGGGAGGACTATGGCTACACCTTC.

Concerning this clonotype itself: This may come from a read error, since a much larger clone is one base off. The chain recombines TRBV15 with TRBJ2-1; 14 nucleotides agree with TRBD2. The J call may be mistaken, given a closer DNA end match to TRBJ2-7. The germline V gene has CDR1 LNHNV and CDR2 YYDKDF (reference sequence). This CDR3 is built from 14 residues. The CDR3 nucleotides read TGTGCCACGTCGGGACTAGCGGGAGAGAATGAGCAGTACTTC. It codes for CATSGLAGENEQYF.

The genes are TRBV12-3 or TRBV12-4 and TRBJ2-3; a possible D gene is TRBD2 (6 bases). V lost 5 bases and J lost 5, with 11 bases in between. This CDR3 has 13 residues. The CDR3 sequence: CASSPMGGDTQYF. CDR3 sequence (DNA): TGTGCCAGCAGTCCGATGGGGGGAGATACGCAGTATTTT.

Of note for this clonotype: An end of the junction does not agree with germline; a read error may underlie this. The chain employs TRBV7-7 and TRBJ2-2; 8 nucleotides align to TRBD1. CDR1 and CDR2 (germline): SSHAT, FNYEAQ (reference sequence). This CDR3 has 16 amino acids. The CDR3 DNA reads TGTGCTAGCAGCCCGACAGGGGTCGTCTCCACCGGGGAGCTGTTTTTT. Encoded protein: CASSPTGVVSTGELFF.

The V call is TRBV19, the J call TRBJ1-1; possibly TRBD1 for D (5 bases). The CDR3 totals 14 residues. The germline CDR1 and CDR2 sequences are LNHDA and SQIVND (reference sequence). Trimming stripped 5 bases from V and 1 base from J, with 11 bases between. The CDR3 loop is CASSPRDENTEAFF. CDR3 bases: TGTGCCAGTAGTCCAAGGGACGAGAACACTGAAGCTTTCTTT.

In its sample, this clonotype was seen a few times. V gene TRBV6-2 or TRBV6-3 combines with J gene TRBJ1-5; D perhaps matches TRBD1 (5 bases). This CDR3 is 14 amino acids long. Looked up from germline, CDR1 is MNHEY and CDR2 is SVGEGT. The V end was cut by 5 bases, the J end by 0 bases, with 8 bases between. The CDR3 nucleotides read TGTGCCAGCAGTGGGGCATTTAGCAATCAGCCCCAGCATTTT. Protein: CASSGAFSNQPQHF.

The chain uses TRBV5-1 and TRBJ2-7, with D unclear. The CDR3 has 14 residues. Germline CDR1 SGHRS, CDR2 YFSETQ. V lost 2 bases to trimming and J lost 0 bases, with 9 bases between them. The CDR3, as DNA: TGCGCCAGCAGCTTTTACGGAAACTCCTACGAGCAGTACTTC. The encoded protein is CASSFYGNSYEQYF.

This clonotype was recorded many times. The chain carries TRBV6-1 and TRBJ1-2, with D perhaps TRBD1 (6 bases). The V end lost 5 bases, the J end lost 4 bases, and 17 bases lay between the germline ends. Germline CDR1 MNHNS, CDR2 SASEGT. The CDR3 is 15 residues long. CDR3 amino acids: CASSPPGGGGYGYTF. CDR3 sequence (DNA): TGTGCCAGCAGTCCCCCTGGGGGGGGCGGCTATGGCTACACCTTC.

As regards this clonotype: One base away lies a much larger clone, so this may be a sequencing read error. This chain uses TRBV20-1 with TRBJ2-2; a weak D match, TRBD2 (5 bases). CDR1 is DFQATT, CDR2 SNEGSKA, per germline (reference sequence). The CDR3 contains 12 residues. CDR3 sequence: CSARGPAGEPFF. CDR3 bases: TGCAGTGCTAGAGGGCCAGCCGGGGAGCCGTTTTTT.

This clonotype was seen many times. The V gene is TRBV2, the J gene TRBJ2-1, with a tentative D call TRBD1 (6 bases). V was cut by 9 bases and J by 1 base, with 16 bases left in between. The CDR3 consists of 15 residues. The V gene's germline CDR1 is SNHLY and CDR2 FYNNEI. CDR3 residues: CASSKQGMSYNEQFF. CDR3 nucleotide sequence: TGTGCCAGTAGTAAACAGGGAATGTCCTACAATGAGCAGTTCTTC. Together with reference TRBV2 and TRBJ2-1, the CDR3 gives the full variable domain: EPEVTQTPSHQVTQMGQEVILRCVPISNHLYFYWYRQILGQKVEFLVSFYNNEISEKSEIFDDQFSVERPDGSNFTLKIRSTKLEDSAMYFCASSKQGMSYNEQFFGPGTRLTVL.

This clonotype was counted at least ten times. This sequence joins TRBV30 and TRBJ2-1; 8 bases match TRBD2. V trimming: 6 bases; J trimming: 0 bases; junction bases outside the gene matches: 7. Germline V gene lookup returns CDR1 GTSNPN and CDR2 SVGIG (reference sequence). This CDR3 region has 15 residues. CDR3 bases: TGTGCCTGCCTACGAAGCGGGAGCTCCTACAATGAGCAGTTCTTC. This gives the protein CACLRSGSSYNEQFF.

The rearrangement uses TRBV14 and TRBJ1-3, with D perhaps TRBD1 (6 bases). V was clipped by 1 base and J by 0 bases, with 10 bases between them. Germline CDR1 is SGHDN and CDR2 is FVKESK. The CDR3 contains 16 residues. The CDR3 nucleotides are TGTGCCAGCAGCCAAGTTCCGGGACACTCTGGAAACACCATATATTTT. Translated: CASSQVPGHSGNTIYF.

This chain uses TRBV7-9 with TRBJ2-5, with 7 bases aligning to TRBD1. V lost 0 bases, J lost 0 bases, and 4 bases stayed unmatched. From germline, CDR1 is SEHNR and CDR2 FQNEAQ (reference sequence). There are 16 residues in the CDR3. The CDR3 region is CASSLAQGTDQETQYF. The CDR3 nucleotides are TGTGCCAGCAGCTTAGCGCAGGGGACAGACCAAGAGACCCAGTACTTC.

This clonotype showed up many times. The chain combines TRBV30 with TRBJ1-1; no definite D call. CDR1 is GTSNPN and CDR2 is SVGIG in the germline V gene (reference sequence). The CDR3 is 13 residues long. Trimming took off 2 bases at V and 5 bases at J, with 12 bases between the two ends. For the CDR3, the DNA is TGTGCCTGGAGTATCGCAGGCGGGACTGAAGCTTTCTTT. Encoded protein: CAWSIAGGTEAFF. Full variable domain (outside the CDR3, taken from reference TRBV30 and TRBJ1-1): SQTIHQWPATLVQPVGSPLSLECTVEGTSNPNLYWYRQAAGRGLQLLFYSVGIGQISSEVPQNLSASRPQDRQFILSSKKLLLSDSGFYLCAWSIAGGTEAFFGQGTRLTVV.

This clonotype was seen many times. This chain uses TRBV5-1 with TRBJ2-3; TRBD1 matches at 8 bases. The CDR3 has 14 amino acids. V lost 4 bases to trimming and J lost 4 bases; unmatched junction nucleotides: 5. CDR1 and CDR2 from the germline V gene are SGHRS and YFSETQ. CDR3 coding DNA: TGCGCCAGCAGCGTGGACAGGGCTCCAGATACGCAGTATTTT. This translates into CASSVDRAPDTQYF.

This clonotype was recorded many times. J is TRBJ2-3 and V is TRBV12-3 or TRBV12-4; D gene ambiguous. This CDR3 contains 14 residues. V was clipped by 2 bases and J by 2 bases, with 8 bases between them. The CDR3 nucleotides are TGTGCCAGCAGTTTATACAGTACCACAGATACGCAGTATTTT. Its translation is CASSLYSTTDTQYF.

The count of this clonotype is one. The gene calls are TRBV2 and TRBJ2-3, with 9 bases that match TRBD2. V gave up 6 bases and J gave up 2 bases; unmatched junction bases: 0. Germline V gene data show CDR1 as SNHLY and CDR2 as FYNNEI. This CDR3 has 13 residues. As DNA, the CDR3 is TGTGCCAGCAGGGGACTAGCCACAGATACGCAGTATTTT. It translates to CASRGLATDTQYF. Complete variable domain (other parts from reference TRBV2 and TRBJ2-3): EPEVTQTPSHQVTQMGQEVILRCVPISNHLYFYWYRQILGQKVEFLVSFYNNEISEKSEIFDDQFSVERPDGSNFTLKIRSTKLEDSAMYFCASRGLATDTQYFGPGTRLTVL.

There are many counts of this clonotype. The J gene is TRBJ1-1, the V gene TRBV15; D not resolved. V was trimmed by 0 bases and J by 5 bases, leaving 10 bases between them. The CDR3 is 14 amino acids. In germline, CDR1 is LNHNV, CDR2 YYDKDF (reference sequence). The CDR3 region has the DNA TGTGCCACCAGCAGAGATGTTATAGGGACTGAAGCTTTCTTT. Protein: CATSRDVIGTEAFF.

This clonotype was counted only a few times. V gene TRBV5-1 combines with J gene TRBJ1-3, with D possibly matching TRBD1 (5 bases). The CDR3 runs to 16 residues. From germline, CDR1 is SGHRS and CDR2 YFSETQ. The germline V and J ends were trimmed by 0 bases and 0 bases, with 10 bases remaining between them. The CDR3 sequence is CASSLVAGLSGNTIYF. DNA of the CDR3: TGCGCCAGCAGCTTGGTCGCGGGGCTCTCTGGAAACACCATATATTTT.

This clonotype was detected once. The chain uses TRBV7-2 and TRBJ2-4; TRBD2 is a possible D gene (5 bases). Germline CDR1 SGHTA, CDR2 FQGNSA. This CDR3 is 19 amino acids long. Trimming took off 1 base at V and 5 bases at J, with 24 bases between the two ends. In DNA, the CDR3 is TGTGCCAGCAGCTTAGTCGGAGGCTGGGCTAGACTGGACCAAAACATTCAGTACTTC. Residues: CASSLVGGWARLDQNIQYF. Full variable domain (outside the CDR3, taken from reference TRBV7-2 and TRBJ2-4): GAGVSQSPSNKVTEKGKDVELRCDPISGHTALYWYRQSLGQGLEFLIYFQGNSAPDKSGLPSDRFSAERTGGSVSTLTIQRTQQEDSAVYLCASSLVGGWARLDQNIQYFGAGTRLSVL.

This clonotype was seen repeatedly, ten times or more. This sequence joins TRBV28 and TRBJ1-5, with D possibly matching TRBD1 (6 bases). The germline CDR1 and CDR2 sequences are MDHEN and SYDVKM. The CDR3 is 12 residues long. With 6 bases removed from V and 6 bases from J, the gap between germline ends came to 9 bases. This CDR3 is CASRQGTQPQHF. CDR3 DNA: TGTGCCAGCAGGCAGGGGACTCAGCCCCAGCATTTT.

Worth noting for this clonotype: This may be a read error: a much more frequent sequence differs by one nucleotide. The chain has TRBV18 and TRBJ2-7; 8 nucleotides align to TRBD1. The CDR3 contains 15 residues. After removal of 4 bases from V and 0 bases from J, the junction contained 5 bases not matched to a gene. CDR1 and CDR2 from the germline V gene are KGHSH and LQKENI. The CDR3 DNA reads TGTGCCAGCTCACTAACGGGACAGGACTCCTACGAGCAGTACTTC. Its protein is CASSLTGQDSYEQYF.

This clonotype was detected ten times or more. The rearrangement joins TRBV20-1 to TRBJ2-7, with TRBD1 identical over 8 bases. Germline-derived CDR1 and CDR2 are DFQATT and SNEGSKA (reference sequence). The CDR3 spans 13 residues. Trimming removed 1 base from V and 3 bases from J; junction bases left unmatched: 2. CDR3 bases: TGCAGTGCTAGAGTAACAGGGGGCTACGAGCAGTACTTC. Residues: CSARVTGGYEQYF.

This clonotype has a single count. The junction departs from germline at one end; a sequencing error may be responsible. This chain joins TRBV5-1 and TRBJ2-3; tentatively, D is TRBD1 (5 bases). The length of the CDR3 is 13 residues. Germline V lookup: CDR1 SGHRS, CDR2 YFSETQ. The DNA of the CDR3 is TGCGCCAGCAGCTTGGCCAGCACAGGTACGCAGTATTTT. Its protein product is CASSLASTGTQYF.

This clonotype was seen a handful of times. The V gene is TRBV4-1, the J gene TRBJ2-5; possible D gene TRBD1, 6 bases. The CDR3 runs 15 residues. Germline values: CDR1 MGHRA, CDR2 YSYEKL. The V end lost 5 bases, the J end lost 4 bases, and 17 bases lay between the germline ends. The CDR3 reads CASSSNRVMGETQYF. CDR3 DNA: TGCGCCAGCAGCTCCAACAGGGTTATGGGAGAGACCCAGTACTTC.

On this clonotype itself: Given a much more abundant clone one base away, this may be a read error. The J gene is TRBJ1-1, the V gene TRBV3-1; 7 nucleotides align to TRBD1. There are 14 residues in the CDR3. Germline CDR1 LGHDT, CDR2 YNNKEL (reference sequence). Unmatched junction bases numbered 4, after V lost 4 bases and J lost 2 bases. In DNA form, the CDR3 reads TGTGCCAGCAGCCCTCACAGGGGAAACACTGAAGCTTTCTTT. Translated: CASSPHRGNTEAFF.

This clonotype appeared a few times. The gene calls are TRBV30 and TRBJ2-7; 9 bases map to TRBD2. This CDR3 region has 13 residues. The J segment lost 6 bases and the V segment lost 2 bases, leaving 5 bases of the junction unmatched. Germline lookup yields CDR1 GTSNPN and CDR2 SVGIG (reference sequence). CDR3 nucleotides: TGTGCCTGGAGTAATAGCGGGAGTGGCGAGCAGTACTTC. Residues: CAWSNSGSGEQYF.

Many counts were recorded for this clonotype. The chain uses TRBV18 and TRBJ2-1; no reliable D call. The germline gives CDR1 KGHSH, CDR2 LQKENI. CDR3 length equals 14 residues. Trimming removed 2 bases from V and 8 bases from J, with 13 bases in between. Written as DNA, the CDR3 is TGTGCCAGCTCACCAACTTCGCCGGGCGATGAGCAGTTCTTC. Residues: CASSPTSPGDEQFF.

V and J are TRBV3-1 and TRBJ2-2; unclear D gene. In germline, CDR1 is LGHDT, CDR2 YNNKEL (reference sequence). The germline V and J ends were trimmed by 4 bases and 7 bases, with 13 bases remaining between them. The CDR3 sequence is 14 residues long. The CDR3 bases are TGTGCCAGCAGCCGGAACCGGTTGGTCGGGGAGCTGTTTTTT. As protein: CASSRNRLVGELFF.